The subject of this entry is one T cell receptor (beta chain). Its antigen specificity is not known. Base quality data are lacking; no much larger clone is found one base away. The collaborating institutions used their own protocols to collect whole blood in K2EDTA tubes. Collaborator samples were shipped for TCRbeta analysis as frozen whole blood, isolated PBMCs, or DNA extracted from either sample type. The data derive from a study of blood T cell repertoires in COVID-19 (dated by TCRdb to 2019 to 2021). Regarding the research as a whole: The collaborator samples originated in the United States, Italy and Spain and spanned the acute and convalescent phases of COVID-19. Subjects who had been exposed to COVID-19, were actively infected with it, or had recovered from it provided the deeply sampled blood TCRbeta repertoires that made up the dataset. HLA class I and class II types, where available, came from metadata supplied by the sample provider rather than from assay-based typing. The material from the prospective study consisted of cDNA or gDNA derived from T cells, B-cell-depleted T cells, or PBMCs. The samples were drawn from two sources: the first 160 participants of the ongoing ImmuneRACE study, and 1,254 subjects contributed by 6 global collaborators. Nearly every sample came with metadata listing a de-identified subject ID, COVID-19 status, age in years and sex. The repertoires were released in a freely available public database intended as a resource for research on the immune response to SARS-CoV-2.

The trim is 0 bases for V and 4 bases for J, with a gap of 10 bases between the germline ends. Taken from the germline V gene (reference sequence), the CDR1 and CDR2 loops are LNHDA and SQIVND. The CDR3 has 15 amino acids, counting the end cysteine and phenylalanine. The retained sequence is limited to the CDR3, 45 bases, with the frame set at the first base. Study-level results and caveats: How much clinical and demographic metadata was included differed by source and by participant, and the metadata was provided uncurated.

The immunoSEQ Assay, a bias-controlled multiplex PCR, was used to amplify TCRbeta CDR3 regions from genomic DNA. The original pipeline was this. Within the assay, amplification of reference gene primers was used to estimate how many nucleated cells each sample contained. To quantify the absolute abundance of each unique TCRbeta CDR3 rearrangement, sequence reads were collapsed and filtered. Productive Simpson clonality was computed per sample as the square root of Simpson's diversity index over productive rearrangements. Sourced from immuneACCESS, this table was stored by TCRdb with only in-frame sequences that have V and J called. A share of the clones is absent; for the studies checked, an unresolved V gene accounts for under half, and the remainder has no known explanation. V and J calls plus clone size are reproduced from that table; the DNA served to infer D and trimming. The sample profile shows about 65,000 clones; about 88% of them were found once. The ten largest clonotypes hold around 1.3% of the sample.

Sequencing input: peripheral blood. The TCR sequence derives from a man aged 55 to 69 with acute or convalescent COVID-19. The chain was built from TRBV19 and TRBJ2-4, and the D gene may be TRBD1, 6 bases matching. The CDR3 region reads CASSIEGARKNIQYF. The DNA reads as follows: TGTGCCAGTAGTATAGAGGGGGCACGTAAAAACATTCAGTACTTC.